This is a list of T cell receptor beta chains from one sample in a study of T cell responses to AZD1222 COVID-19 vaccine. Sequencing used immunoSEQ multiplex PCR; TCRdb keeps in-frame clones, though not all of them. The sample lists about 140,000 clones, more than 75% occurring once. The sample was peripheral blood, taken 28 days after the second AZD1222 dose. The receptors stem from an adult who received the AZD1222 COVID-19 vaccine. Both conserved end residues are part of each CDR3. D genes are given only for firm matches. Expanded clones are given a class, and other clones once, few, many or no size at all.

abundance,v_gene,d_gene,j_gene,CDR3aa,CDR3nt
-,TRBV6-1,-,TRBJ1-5,CASSEGAVQPQHF,TGTGCCAGCAGTGAAGGGGCAGTCCAGCCCCAGCATTTT
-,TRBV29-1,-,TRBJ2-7,CSVEDSESTYEQYF,TGCAGCGTTGAAGACAGTGAGTCTACCTACGAGCAGTACTTC
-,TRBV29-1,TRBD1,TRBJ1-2,CSVATGGDYGYTF,TGCAGCGTCGCAACAGGGGGGGACTATGGCTACACCTTC
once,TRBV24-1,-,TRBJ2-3,CATSASTGIPDTQYF,TGTGCCACCAGTGCCTCAACAGGGATCCCAGATACGCAGTATTTT
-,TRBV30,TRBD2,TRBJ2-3,CAGTSGGAGDTQYF,TGTGCCGGGACTAGCGGGGGGGCCGGGGATACGCAGTATTTT
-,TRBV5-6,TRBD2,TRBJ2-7,CASSSRSGGRWKQYF,TGTGCCAGCAGCTCAAGAAGCGGGGGACGCTGGAAGCAGTACTTC
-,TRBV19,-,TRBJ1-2,CASSTRDLFGYTF,TGTGCCAGTAGTACAAGGGACCTCTTCGGCTACACCTTC
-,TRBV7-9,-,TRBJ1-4,CASSLDSYNEKLFF,TGTGCCAGCAGCTTAGACAGCTATAATGAAAAACTGTTTTTT
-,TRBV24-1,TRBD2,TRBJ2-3,CATTPGSGGPDTQYF,TGTGCCACCACACCCGGGAGCGGGGGCCCCGATACGCAGTATTTT
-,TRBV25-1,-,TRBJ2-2,CASRSDGELFF,TGTGCCAGCAGGTCGGACGGGGAGCTGTTTTTT
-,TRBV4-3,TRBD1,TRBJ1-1,CASSQEAGGLTEAFF,TGCGCCAGCAGCCAAGAGGCAGGGGGCCTCACTGAAGCTTTCTTT
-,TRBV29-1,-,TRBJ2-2,CSVERGMGTGELFF,TGCAGCGTTGAGAGGGGAATGGGCACCGGGGAGCTGTTTTTT
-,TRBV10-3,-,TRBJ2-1,CAISESRSRDNEQFF,TGTGCCATCAGTGAGTCGAGGTCCCGTGACAATGAGCAGTTCTTC
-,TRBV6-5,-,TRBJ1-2,CASSRGTGYTF,TGTGCCAGCAGTAGGGGGACTGGCTACACCTTC
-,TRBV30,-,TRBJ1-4,CAWSVTGGEQAKLFF,TGTGCCTGGAGTGTAACGGGGGGAGAGCAGGCTAAACTGTTTTTT
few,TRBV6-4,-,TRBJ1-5,CASSVPTDQRQPQHF,TGTGCCAGCAGTGTCCCGACCGACCAAAGGCAGCCCCAGCATTTT
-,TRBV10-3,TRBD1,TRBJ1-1,CAISVTGATEAFF,TGTGCCATCAGTGTGACAGGGGCCACTGAAGCTTTCTTT
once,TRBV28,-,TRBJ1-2,CASSGRDYGYTF,TGTGCCAGCAGTGGAAGGGACTATGGCTACACCTTC
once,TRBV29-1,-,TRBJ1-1,CSVVRRLGGGEAFF,TGCAGCGTTGTTAGGAGGTTAGGGGGGGGCGAAGCTTTCTTT
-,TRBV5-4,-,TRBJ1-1,CASTLGGFSTEAFF,TGTGCCAGCACCCTCGGGGGTTTCTCCACTGAAGCTTTCTTT
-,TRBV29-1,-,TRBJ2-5,CSVEDLGRAGETQYF,TGCAGCGTTGAAGATCTGGGCAGGGCGGGGGAGACCCAGTACTTC
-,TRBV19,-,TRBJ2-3,CASRSALGTDTQYF,TGTGCCAGTAGAAGTGCTCTCGGCACAGATACGCAGTATTTT
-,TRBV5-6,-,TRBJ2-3,CASSGGGTDTQYF,TGTGCCAGCAGCGGAGGGGGGACGGATACGCAGTATTTT
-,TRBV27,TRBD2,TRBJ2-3,CASSRDGGADTQYF,TGTGCCAGCAGTCGGGACGGGGGGGCAGATACGCAGTATTTT
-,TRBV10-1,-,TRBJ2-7,CASSITGNYEQYF,TGCGCCAGCAGTATAACAGGGAACTACGAGCAGTACTTC
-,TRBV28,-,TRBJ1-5,CASSLQIYSNQPQHF,TGTGCCAGCAGTTTGCAGATTTATAGCAATCAGCCCCAGCATTTT
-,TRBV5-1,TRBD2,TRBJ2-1,CASSFGRGVNEQFF,TGCGCCAGCAGCTTTGGACGGGGGGTGAATGAGCAGTTCTTC
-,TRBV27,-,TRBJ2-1,CASRPDFYNEQFF,TGTGCCAGCCGGCCTGACTTCTACAATGAGCAGTTCTTC
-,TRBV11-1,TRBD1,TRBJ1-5,CASSFDRDDQPQHF,TGTGCCAGCAGCTTCGACAGGGACGATCAGCCCCAGCATTTT
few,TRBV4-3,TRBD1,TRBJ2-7,CASSLKRGGPSSPYEQYF,TGCGCCAGCAGCCTCAAAAGAGGGGGCCCGAGCTCGCCCTACGAGCAGTACTTC
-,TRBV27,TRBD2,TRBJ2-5,CASRASGIQETQYF,TGTGCCAGCAGGGCTAGCGGGATCCAAGAGACCCAGTACTTC
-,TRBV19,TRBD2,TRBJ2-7,CASSIGASGQTSYEQYF,TGTGCCAGTAGTATAGGGGCTAGCGGGCAAACCTCCTACGAGCAGTACTTC
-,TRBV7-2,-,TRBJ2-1,CALLRRYNEQFF,TGTGCCTTGCTTCGTAGGTACAATGAGCAGTTCTTC
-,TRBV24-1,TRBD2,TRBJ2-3,CATSDSSPGLAGGPPDTQYF,TGTGCCACCAGTGATTCGTCCCCGGGACTAGCGGGGGGGCCTCCAGATACGCAGTATTTT
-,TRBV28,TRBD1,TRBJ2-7,CASSTSGQTHYEQYF,TGTGCCAGCAGTACCTCGGGACAGACACACTACGAGCAGTACTTC
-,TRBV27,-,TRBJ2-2,CASSSRVDTGELFF,TGTGCCAGCAGTTCGCGGGTGGACACCGGGGAGCTGTTTTTT
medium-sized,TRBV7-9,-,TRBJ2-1,CASAGSGGGNEQFF,TGTGCCAGCGCCGGTTCAGGTGGAGGCAATGAGCAGTTCTTC
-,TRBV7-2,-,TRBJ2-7,CASSLGVVEQYF,TGTGCCAGCAGCCTTGGGGTGGTAGAGCAGTACTTC
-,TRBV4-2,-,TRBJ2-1,CASSQETGSNEQFF,TGTGCCAGCAGCCAAGAAACAGGAAGTAATGAGCAGTTCTTC
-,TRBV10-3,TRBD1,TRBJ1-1,CAIRRQGGGTEAFF,TGTGCCATCAGGAGACAGGGGGGCGGCACTGAAGCTTTCTTT
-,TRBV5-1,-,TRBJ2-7,CASSFEPARYEQYF,TGCGCCAGCAGCTTCGAACCAGCTCGCTACGAGCAGTACTTC
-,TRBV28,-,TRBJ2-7,CASRGQIYEQYF,TGTGCCAGCAGAGGACAGATCTACGAGCAGTACTTC
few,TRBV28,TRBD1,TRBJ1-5,CASSLGTAGNQPQHF,TGTGCCAGCAGTCTGGGGACAGCTGGGAATCAGCCCCAGCATTTT
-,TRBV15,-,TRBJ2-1,CATTGMTVGSPYNEQFF,TGTGCCACCACGGGAATGACCGTGGGATCCCCCTACAATGAGCAGTTCTTC
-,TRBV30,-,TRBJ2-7,CAWSVTTTYEQYF,TGTGCCTGGAGTGTAACAACAACCTACGAGCAGTACTTC
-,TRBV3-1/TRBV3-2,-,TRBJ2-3,CASSQDVSAGTQYF,TGTGCCAGCAGCCAAGATGTGAGTGCGGGTACGCAGTATTTT